These T cell receptor beta chains were read from a single sample in a study of T cell changes during pregnancy in multiple sclerosis. Clones were sequenced by immunoSEQ multiplex PCR, and TCRdb holds only the in-frame ones, with some missing. The repertoire has about 70,000 clones, roughly 91% of them found once; the top ten carry just under 0.3%. This specimen was CD4+ T cells from peripheral blood mononuclear cells, taken after pregnancy. Receptor source: a female donor with multiple sclerosis, enrolled in a pregnancy study. CDR3s include the opening cysteine and the closing phenylalanine or tryptophan. The order of the fields is V gene, clone size, CDR3 protein. Clone size appears in some rows only: once, few, many, or a class for an expanded clone.

>TRBV19|once
CASSIDRRQETQYF
>TRBV6-1|.
CASSETQEGQGGYTF
>TRBV6-6|.
CASSYSGGTNEKLFF
>TRBV9|once
CASSPRSGTGDEQYF
>TRBV5-1|once
CASSLNEAGEQFF
>TRBV29-1|few
CSVELGVNTEAFF
>TRBV5-1|.
CASSLGQFTDTQYF
>TRBV10-3|.
CAISRGAMAEAFF
>TRBV14|once
CASSFGTFSGANVLTF
>TRBV28|.
CASSLRTSGYGGGYEQFF
>TRBV11-3|.
CASSLGGGGWNTGELFF
>TRBV6-5|.
CASRVDRTNTEAFF
>TRBV7-2|.
CASSLEPGSYNEQFF
>TRBV5-1|.
CASSPGQGSGSGNTIYF
>TRBV7-3|.
CASSLIPVLSTEAFF
>TRBV9|.
CASSVEPGTRANYGYTF
>TRBV7-8|.
CASSLGGGYTF
>TRBV28|.
CASSLRGGSHNEQFF
>TRBV19|.
CASSPRGQSDSGANVLTF
>TRBV5-1|.
CASSEEGGYGYTF
>TRBV4-1|.
CASSHLARGWDQPQHF
>TRBV9|.
CASSARTGLGEKLFF
>TRBV7-2|.
CASSLVSSVDEQYF
>TRBV2|.
CASRETGLARETQYF
>TRBV2|.
CASRAAAGIAEAFF
>TRBV4-1|.
CASSQDPPSSGNTIYF
>TRBV18|.
CASSPGTGQPQHF
>TRBV23-1|.
CASSQSIVPGGQIEQFF
>TRBV5-1|.
CASSHSGQGSSYNSPLHF
>TRBV5-1|.
CASRTLSTGRIGDTEAFF
>TRBV5-6|.
CASSRDREGGNIQYF
>TRBV11-2|.
CASSPRTVIHEQFF
>TRBV10-3|.
CAIRPGQGRMDYGYTF
>TRBV27|.
CASSSPPSARSYNEQFF
>TRBV19|.
CASTRTGATYNEQFF
>TRBV6-6|.
CASSPGVGNYGYTF
>TRBV6-5|few
CASSRTGGDEKLFF
>TRBV5-1|.
CASSSLTGGSEQYF
>TRBV7-2|.
CASSLATRGRSSYEQYF
>TRBV5-1|.
CASSLSPGEGDYGYTF
>TRBV5-8|.
CASSLGQGPSYEQYF
>TRBV2|.
CASSAEGYGYTF
>TRBV20-1|few
CSASRGTEAFF
>TRBV27|.
CASSLAGGTYEQYF
>TRBV6-5|.
CASSFDSNEQFF
>TRBV5-4|.
CASSWVRGGQNEQFF
>TRBV11-3|.
CASSLGRRGDGTDTQYF
>TRBV6-1|.
CASTPMRSTDTQYF
>TRBV29-1|.
CSISAGSGGYTF
>TRBV5-1|.
CASSLDLANTEAFF
>TRBV19|.
CASSDRAGQPQHF
>TRBV25-1|.
CASRWDSVTGELFF
>TRBV27|.
CASSSAGHGYTF
>TRBV25-1|.
CASSGGLTYEQYF
>TRBV2|few
CASKGDRDTEAFF